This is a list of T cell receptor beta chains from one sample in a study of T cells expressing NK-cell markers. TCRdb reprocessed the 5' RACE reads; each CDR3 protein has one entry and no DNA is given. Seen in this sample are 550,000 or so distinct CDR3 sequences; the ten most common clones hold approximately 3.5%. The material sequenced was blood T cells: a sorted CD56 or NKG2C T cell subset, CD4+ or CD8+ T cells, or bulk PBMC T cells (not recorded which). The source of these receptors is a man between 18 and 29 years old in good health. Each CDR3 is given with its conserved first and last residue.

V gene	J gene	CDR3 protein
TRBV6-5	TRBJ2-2	CASHRNTGELFF
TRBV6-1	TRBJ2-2	CASSTGTSGKSTGELFF
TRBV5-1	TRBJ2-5	CASSSLSGGEETQYF
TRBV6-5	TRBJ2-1	CASSYSGRVNEQFF
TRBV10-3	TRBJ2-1	CAIDSQTGGTYNEQFF
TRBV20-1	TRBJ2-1	CSAARGYNEQFF
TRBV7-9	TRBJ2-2	CAGSGRGTGELFF
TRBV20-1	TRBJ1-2	CSAVPPGSLYGYTF
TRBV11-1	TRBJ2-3	CASSSVMDPTGDTDTQYF
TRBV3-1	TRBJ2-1	CASSQGPGAGQWNEQFF
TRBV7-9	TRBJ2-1	CASSLEDRGGYEQFF
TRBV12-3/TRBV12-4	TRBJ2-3	CASSFGVARGADTDTQYF
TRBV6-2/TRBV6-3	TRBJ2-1	CASSYSSAYEQFF
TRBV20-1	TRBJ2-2	CSARGAGGPYTGELFF
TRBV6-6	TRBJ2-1	CASSSGELAEQFF
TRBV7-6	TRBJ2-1	CASSLQWAGDLNEQFF
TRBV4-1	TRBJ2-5	CASSQEELAALQTTQYF
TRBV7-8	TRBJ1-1	CASSAWGRTNTEAFF
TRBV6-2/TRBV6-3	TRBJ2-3	CASSYHHRGRAGVDDTQYF
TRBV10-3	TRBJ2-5	CATLRGPQETQYF
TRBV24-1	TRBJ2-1	CATGAGVYNEQFF
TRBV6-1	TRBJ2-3	CASGGALGADTQYF
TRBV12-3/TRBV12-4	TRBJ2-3	CATVPSGNTQYF
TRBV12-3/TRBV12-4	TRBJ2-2	CASSPPPSGENTGELFF
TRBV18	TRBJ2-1	CASSPGQGGANEQFF
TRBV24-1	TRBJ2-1	CATSDLSGLAGDNEQFF
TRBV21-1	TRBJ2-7	CASSKKGNEQYF
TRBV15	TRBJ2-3	CATSRTSGTGFPDTQYF
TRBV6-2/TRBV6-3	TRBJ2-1	CASSYRGGFEGEQFF
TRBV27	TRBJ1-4	CASSLSGAGTNEKLFF
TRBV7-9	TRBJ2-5	CASSLPGQETQYF
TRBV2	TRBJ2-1	CATVAGSGIYNEQFF
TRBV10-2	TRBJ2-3	CASSEGTSGEDTQYF
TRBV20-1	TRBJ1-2	CSARDGYRANYGYTF
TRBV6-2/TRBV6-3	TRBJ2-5	CASSYSGTGPQETQYF
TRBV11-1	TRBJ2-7	CASSHILRPYEQYF
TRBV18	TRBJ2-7	CASSRSLDEQYF
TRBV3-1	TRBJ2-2	CASRKGAGELFF
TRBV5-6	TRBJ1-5	CASSPRGLNQPQHF
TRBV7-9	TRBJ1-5	CASSLETGALNQPQHF
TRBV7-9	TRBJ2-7	CASTEEGPIYEQYF
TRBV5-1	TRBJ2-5	CASSDPRLLQETQYF
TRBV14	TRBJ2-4	CASSHRGGGIQYF
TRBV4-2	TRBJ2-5	CASSQDGWQEQETQYF
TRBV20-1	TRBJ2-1	CSARAPGTSGWYNEQFF
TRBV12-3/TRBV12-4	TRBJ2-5	CASSLDLVETQYF
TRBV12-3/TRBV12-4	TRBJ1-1	CARQVEANTEAFF
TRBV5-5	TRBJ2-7	CASSFGEGASSYEQYF